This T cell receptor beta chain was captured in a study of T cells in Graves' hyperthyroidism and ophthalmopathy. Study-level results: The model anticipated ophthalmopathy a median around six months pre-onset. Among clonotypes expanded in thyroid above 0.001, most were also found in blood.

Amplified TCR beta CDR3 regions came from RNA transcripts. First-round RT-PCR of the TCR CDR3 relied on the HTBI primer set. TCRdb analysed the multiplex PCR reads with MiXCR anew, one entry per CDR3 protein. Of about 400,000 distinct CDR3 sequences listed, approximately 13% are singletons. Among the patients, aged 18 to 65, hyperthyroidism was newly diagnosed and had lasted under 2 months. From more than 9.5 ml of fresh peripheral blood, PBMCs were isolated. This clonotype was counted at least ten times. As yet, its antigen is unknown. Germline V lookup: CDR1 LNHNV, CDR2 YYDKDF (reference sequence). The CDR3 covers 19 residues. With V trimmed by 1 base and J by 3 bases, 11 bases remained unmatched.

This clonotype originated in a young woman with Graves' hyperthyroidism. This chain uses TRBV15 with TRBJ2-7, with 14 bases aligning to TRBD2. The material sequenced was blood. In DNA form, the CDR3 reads TGTGCCACCAGCAGAGGGATTACCGGTGGGACTAGCGGGAGCTACGAGCAGTACTTC. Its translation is CATSRGITGGTSGSYEQYF. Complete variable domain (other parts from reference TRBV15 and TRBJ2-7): DAMVIQNPRYQVTQFGKPVTLSCSQTLNHNVMYWYQQKSSQAPKLLFHYYDKDFNNEADTPDNFQSRRPNTSFCFLDIRSPGLGDTAMYLCATSRGITGGTSGSYEQYFGPGTRLTVT.